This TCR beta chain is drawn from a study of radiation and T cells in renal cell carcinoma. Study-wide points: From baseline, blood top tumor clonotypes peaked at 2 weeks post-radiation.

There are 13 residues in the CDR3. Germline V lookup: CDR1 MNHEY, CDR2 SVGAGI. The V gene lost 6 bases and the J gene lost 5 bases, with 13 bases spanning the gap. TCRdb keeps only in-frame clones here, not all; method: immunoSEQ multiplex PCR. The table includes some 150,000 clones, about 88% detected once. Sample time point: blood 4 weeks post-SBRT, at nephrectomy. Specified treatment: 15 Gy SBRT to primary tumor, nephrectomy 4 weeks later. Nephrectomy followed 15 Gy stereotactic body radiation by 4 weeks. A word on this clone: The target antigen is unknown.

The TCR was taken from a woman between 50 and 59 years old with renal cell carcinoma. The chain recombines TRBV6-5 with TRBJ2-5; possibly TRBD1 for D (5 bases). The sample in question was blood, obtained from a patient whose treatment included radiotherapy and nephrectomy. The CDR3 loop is CASRAPGWETQYF. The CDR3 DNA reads TGTGCCAGCAGGGCCCCAGGGTGGGAGACCCAGTACTTC.